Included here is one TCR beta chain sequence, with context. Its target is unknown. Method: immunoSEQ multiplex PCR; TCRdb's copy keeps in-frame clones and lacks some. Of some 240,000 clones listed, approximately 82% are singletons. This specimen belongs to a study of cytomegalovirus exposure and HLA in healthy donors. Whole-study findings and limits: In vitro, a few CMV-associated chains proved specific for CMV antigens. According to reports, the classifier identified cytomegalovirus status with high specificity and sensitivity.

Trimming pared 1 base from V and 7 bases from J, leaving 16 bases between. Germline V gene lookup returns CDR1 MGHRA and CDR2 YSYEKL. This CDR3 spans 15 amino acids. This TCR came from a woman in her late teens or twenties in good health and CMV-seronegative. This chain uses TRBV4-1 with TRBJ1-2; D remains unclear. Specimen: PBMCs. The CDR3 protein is CASSQAHFGPGGYTF. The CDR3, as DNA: TGCGCCAGCAGCCAAGCTCACTTCGGGCCCGGTGGCTACACCTTC.